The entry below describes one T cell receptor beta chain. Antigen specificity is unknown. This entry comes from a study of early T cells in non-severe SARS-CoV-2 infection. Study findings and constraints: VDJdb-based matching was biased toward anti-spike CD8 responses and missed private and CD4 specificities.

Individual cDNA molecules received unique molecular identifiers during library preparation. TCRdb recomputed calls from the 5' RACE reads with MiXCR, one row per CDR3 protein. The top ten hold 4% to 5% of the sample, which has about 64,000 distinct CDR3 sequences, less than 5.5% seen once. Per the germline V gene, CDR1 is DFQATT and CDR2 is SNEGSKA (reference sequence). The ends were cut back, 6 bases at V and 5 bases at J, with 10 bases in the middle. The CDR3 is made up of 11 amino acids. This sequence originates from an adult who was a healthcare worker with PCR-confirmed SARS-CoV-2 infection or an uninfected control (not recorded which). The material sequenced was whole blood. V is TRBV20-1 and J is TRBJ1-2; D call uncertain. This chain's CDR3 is CSAEPQYGYTF. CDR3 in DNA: TGCAGTGCCGAGCCCCAGTATGGCTACACCTTC.